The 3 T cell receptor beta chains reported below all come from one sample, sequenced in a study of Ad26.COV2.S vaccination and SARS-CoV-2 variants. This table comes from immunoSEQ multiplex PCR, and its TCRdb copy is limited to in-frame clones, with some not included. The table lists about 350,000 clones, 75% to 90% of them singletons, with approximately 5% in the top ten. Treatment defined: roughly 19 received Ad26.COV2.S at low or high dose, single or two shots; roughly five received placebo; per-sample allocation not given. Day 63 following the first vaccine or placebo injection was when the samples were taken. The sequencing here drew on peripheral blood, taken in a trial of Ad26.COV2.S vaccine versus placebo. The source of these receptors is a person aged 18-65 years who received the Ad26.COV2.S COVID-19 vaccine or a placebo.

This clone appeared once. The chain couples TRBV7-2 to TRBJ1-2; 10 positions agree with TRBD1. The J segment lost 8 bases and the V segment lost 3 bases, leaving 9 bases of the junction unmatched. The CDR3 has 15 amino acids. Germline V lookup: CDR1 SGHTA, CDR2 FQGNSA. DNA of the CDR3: TGTGCCAGCAGCTTGAATTGGGGACAGGGGACGGGCTACACCTTC. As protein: CASSLNWGQGTGYTF. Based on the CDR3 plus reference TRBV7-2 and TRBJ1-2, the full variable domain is GAGVSQSPSNKVTEKGKDVELRCDPISGHTALYWYRQSLGQGLEFLIYFQGNSAPDKSGLPSDRFSAERTGGSVSTLTIQRTQQEDSAVYLCASSLNWGQGTGYTFGSGTRLTVV.

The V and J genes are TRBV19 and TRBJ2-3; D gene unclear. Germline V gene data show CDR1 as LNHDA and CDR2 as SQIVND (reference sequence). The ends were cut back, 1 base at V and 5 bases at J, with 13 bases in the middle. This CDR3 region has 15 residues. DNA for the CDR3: TGTGCCAGTAGTATAGGACAACTGCAGCGAGATACGCAGTATTTT. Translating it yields CASSIGQLQRDTQYF.

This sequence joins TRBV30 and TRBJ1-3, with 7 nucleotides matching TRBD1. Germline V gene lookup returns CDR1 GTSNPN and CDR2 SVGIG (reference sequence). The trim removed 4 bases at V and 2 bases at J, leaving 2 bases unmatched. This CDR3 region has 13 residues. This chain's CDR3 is CAWNTGAGNTIYF. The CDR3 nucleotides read TGTGCCTGGAATACAGGGGCTGGAAACACCATATATTTT.